Listed here is a single T cell receptor (beta chain). The target antigen is unknown. These data come from a study of cytomegalovirus exposure and HLA in healthy donors. As for the study in general: Out of roughly 170 million T cells, an earlier analysis found more than 95 million unique TCR beta sequences in total. Study-level findings and limits: Further analysis was carried out later, and it showed several of the most significant clusters appearing linked to common viral pathogens. In a later analysis, at a false discovery rate of 0.05, some 17,000 TCR beta sequences were associated with HLA alleles. The investigators catalogued 180 or so TCR beta chains as cytomegalovirus-associated.

60 Vbeta and 13 Jbeta primers were used in PCR. Clones were sequenced by immunoSEQ multiplex PCR, and TCRdb holds only the in-frame ones, with some missing. The sample table sets out some 40,000 clones. CDR1 is GTSNPN, CDR2 SVGIG, per germline (reference sequence). The CDR3 contains 15 residues. Unmatched junction bases numbered 9, after V lost 3 bases and J lost 4 bases. Sample: PBMCs. The rearrangement uses TRBV30 and TRBJ1-2; 9 positions match TRBD1. The origin of this receptor is a human donor in good health. The CDR3 DNA follows: TGTGCCTGGAGCTCCCCACAGGGGGCTAGCTATGGCTACACCTTC. Residues: CAWSSPQGASYGYTF.